The sequence of this T cell receptor (beta chain) was determined in a study of blood T cell repertoires in COVID-19. CDR3 length equals 17 residues. Per the authors' pipeline: Reference gene primers were amplified, and this amplification served to estimate nucleated cell counts. This table comes from immunoSEQ multiplex PCR, and its TCRdb copy is limited to in-frame clones, with some not included. That table gives V, J and clone size, and the DNA gave D and trimming. Of tens of thousands of clones listed, about 84% are singletons. The receptor comes from a man in his 60s with acute or convalescent COVID-19. The sample was peripheral blood. V and J are TRBV21-1 and TRBJ1-2; the listed D gene, TRBD1, was not tested against the DNA. TRBV21-1 has pseudogene status. The CDR3 sequence: CASSKAWSRDRDSGYTF. The CDR3 region has the DNA TGTGCCAGCAGCAAAGCCTGGTCCCGGGACAGGGACAGTGGCTACACCTTC.